This TCR beta chain was captured in a study of beta chain features in type 1 diabetes. This clone was detected only a few times. As yet, its antigen is unknown. Investigators reverse transcribed all isolated RNA, so they sequenced expressed TCRB transcripts. The data were produced by immunoSEQ multiplex PCR, yet TCRdb's version contains in-frame clones alone and is incomplete. Of about 190,000 clones in the sample, about 8% are singletons; the top ten hold roughly 0.97%. Study conclusions and caveats: Shortening that was moderate but significant affected the TCRB CDR3s of Type 1 diabetes patients in all four CD4+ subsets.

Source material: central memory CD4+ T cells from blood. This TCR derives from a woman aged 40-49 years with type 1 diabetes.

In nucleotides, the CDR3 is TGCAGCGTCCGGACTAGCGGGGGACCAGACGAGCAGTACTTC. Its protein product is CSVRTSGGPDEQYF. This chain links TRBV29-1 with TRBJ2-7, with TRBD2 matching 13 bases. After removal of 6 bases from V and 5 bases from J, the junction contained 7 bases not matched to a gene. Germline V gene data show CDR1 as SQVTM and CDR2 as ANQGSEA. This CDR3 contains 14 residues.